What follows are 3 T cell receptor beta chains derived from one specimen sequenced in a study of CD8+ T cells in alopecia areata listed by TCRdb under 2018. Libraries were made using the immunoSEQ multiplex PCR assay. RNA was extracted from all samples and reverse transcribed into cDNA, which served as template for TCR sequencing. TCRdb limited this immuneACCESS table to in-frame rearrangements with V and J called. A share of clones is missing; checked studies link under half to unresolved V genes, and the rest is unexplained. Across this sample there are about 97,000 clones, with 41% seen only once. Approximately 1.5% of the sample is held by the ten biggest clonotypes. The source material was CD4+ T cells sorted from blood. Source of these receptors: a human donor with alopecia areata.

The V call is TRBV6-6, the J call TRBJ2-1; D possibly uses TRBD1 or TRBD2 (5 bases each). The CDR3 runs to 15 residues. V was cut by 2 bases and J by 0 bases, with 8 bases left in between. Germline CDR1 reads MNHNY; CDR2 reads SVGAGI (reference sequence). CDR3 sequence reads: CASSYEGNSYNEQFF. In DNA form, the CDR3 reads TGTGCCAGCAGTTACGAGGGGAACTCCTACAATGAGCAGTTCTTC.

The chain employs TRBV30 and TRBJ2-6; unclear D gene. Germline V gene sequence: CDR1 GTSNPN, CDR2 SVGIG (reference sequence). V was pared by 2 bases and J by 3 bases, with 5 bases between. CDR3 size: 13 residues. CDR3 DNA sequence: TGTGCCTGGAGTTGGAATGGGGCCAACGTCCTGACTTTC. This encodes CAWSWNGANVLTF.

The chain links TRBV29-1 to TRBJ1-2; TRBD1 aligns across 8 bases. CDR1 is SQVTM, CDR2 ANQGSEA, per germline. V shed 4 bases and J 2 bases; nucleotides not matched to a gene: 3. The CDR3 has 13 residues. The DNA of the CDR3 is TGCAGCGTTGGGGGGACAGGCAACTATGGCTACACCTTC. Encoded protein: CSVGGTGNYGYTF. The complete variable domain, with remaining parts taken from reference TRBV29-1 and TRBJ1-2, reads SAVISQKPSRDICQRGTSLTIQCQVDSQVTMMFWYRQQPGQSLTLIATANQGSEATYESGFVIDKFPISRPNLTFSTLTVSNMSPEDSSIYLCSVGGTGNYGYTFGSGTRLTVV.